The TCR beta chain described here comes from a study of regulatory T cells in long-lasting Graves disease. Study information: Under 3 months of antithyroid drugs had been taken by newly diagnosed Graves' patients.

The time point here: newly diagnosed GD, antithyroid drugs for less than 3 months. Scientists built the TCR library using RNA that was extracted from PBMCs. Study results and caveats: The analysis examined peripheral blood only and excluded thyroid tissue. Since the sample size was small, accuracy may have been reduced.

V was shortened by 6 bases and J by 5 bases, with 13 bases between the two germline ends. This CDR3 contains 13 residues. Germline V gene lookup returns CDR1 SNHLY and CDR2 FYNNEI. Many counts were recorded for this clonotype. Antigen specificity is unknown. Arm-PCR of CDR3 regions and iRepertoire HTBI primers were used to build TCR beta libraries. MiXCR, run by TCRdb on the multiplex PCR reads, gives a single entry per CDR3 protein. Among around 480,000 distinct CDR3 sequences, 15% to 20% were seen once, and the ten largest hold 12%. These same records also appear under a second study, on T cells in Graves' hyperthyroidism and ophthalmopathy. That publication notes: TCR CDR3 underwent first-round RT-PCR with the HTBI primer set.

The chain combines TRBV2 with TRBJ2-5, with D perhaps matching TRBD1 or TRBD2 (5 bases each). The sequence derives from a man aged 40-49 years with Graves disease. Sequenced here: peripheral blood mononuclear cells (PBMCs), sampled at new diagnosis, from a patient treated with antithyroid drugs. Here the CDR3 reads CASRAGTVETQYF. The CDR3 nucleotides are TGTGCCAGCAGGGCCGGGACCGTTGAGACCCAGTACTTC.